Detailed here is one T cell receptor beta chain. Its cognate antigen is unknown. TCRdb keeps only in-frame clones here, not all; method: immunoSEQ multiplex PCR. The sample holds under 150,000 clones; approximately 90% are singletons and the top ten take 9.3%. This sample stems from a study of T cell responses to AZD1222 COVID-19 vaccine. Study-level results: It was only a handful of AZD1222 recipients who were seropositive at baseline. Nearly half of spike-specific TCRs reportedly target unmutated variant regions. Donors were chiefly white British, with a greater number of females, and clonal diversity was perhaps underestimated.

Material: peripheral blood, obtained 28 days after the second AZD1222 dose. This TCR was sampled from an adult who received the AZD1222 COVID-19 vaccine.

CDR3 loop: CASSYAVLGQPQHF. CDR3 sequence (DNA): TGTGCCAGCAGTTACGCTGTGCTCGGTCAGCCCCAGCATTTT. V and J are TRBV6-5 and TRBJ1-5; no firm D call. The germline gives CDR1 MNHEY, CDR2 SVGAGI. V was clipped by 2 bases and J by 6 bases, with 11 bases between them. This CDR3 has 14 amino acids.